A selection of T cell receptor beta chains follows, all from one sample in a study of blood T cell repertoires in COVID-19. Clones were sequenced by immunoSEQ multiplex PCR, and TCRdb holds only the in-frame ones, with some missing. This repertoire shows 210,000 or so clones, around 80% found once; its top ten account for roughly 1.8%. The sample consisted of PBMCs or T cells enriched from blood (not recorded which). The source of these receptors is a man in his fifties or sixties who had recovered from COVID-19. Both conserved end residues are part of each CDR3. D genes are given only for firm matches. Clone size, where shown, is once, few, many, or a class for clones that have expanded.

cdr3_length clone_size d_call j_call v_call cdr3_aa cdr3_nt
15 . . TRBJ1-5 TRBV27 CASSPMGGVNQPQHF TGTGCCAGCAGTCCGATGGGCGGGGTGAATCAGCCCCAGCATTTT
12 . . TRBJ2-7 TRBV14 CASSLLSYEQYF TGTGCCAGCAGCCTATTGTCCTACGAGCAGTACTTC
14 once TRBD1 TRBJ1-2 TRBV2 CASSVWTGEGGYTF TGTGCCAGCAGTGTATGGACAGGGGAGGGAGGCTACACCTTC
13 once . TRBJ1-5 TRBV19 CASSSGVGQPQHF TGTGCCAGTAGTTCAGGGGTTGGACAGCCCCAGCATTTT
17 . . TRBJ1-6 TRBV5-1 CASSLVGTGAYNSPLHF TGCGCCAGCAGCTTGGTCGGAACGGGGGCCTATAATTCACCCCTCCACTTT
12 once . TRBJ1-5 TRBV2 CASRDTDQPQHF TGTGCCAGCCGGGACACAGATCAGCCCCAGCATTTT
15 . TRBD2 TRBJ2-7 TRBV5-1 CASSFRLATSIEQYF TGCGCCAGCAGCTTCCGACTAGCGACGAGTATCGAGCAGTACTTC
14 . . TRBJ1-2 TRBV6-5 CASSYEGLGYGYTF TGTGCCAGCAGTTACGAGGGACTAGGCTATGGCTACACCTTC
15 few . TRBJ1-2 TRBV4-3 CASSQEFYRVYGYTF TGCGCCAGCAGCCAAGAATTCTACAGGGTCTATGGCTACACCTTC
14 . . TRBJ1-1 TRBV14 CASSQELMNTEAFF TGTGCCAGCAGCCAAGAACTAATGAACACTGAAGCTTTCTTT
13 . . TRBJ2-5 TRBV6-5 CASSYPGVETQYF TGTGCCAGCAGTTACCCAGGTGTGGAGACCCAGTACTTC
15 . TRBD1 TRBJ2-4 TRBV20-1 CSASPGGAAKNIQYF TGCAGTGCTAGTCCAGGGGGCGCCGCCAAAAACATTCAGTACTTC